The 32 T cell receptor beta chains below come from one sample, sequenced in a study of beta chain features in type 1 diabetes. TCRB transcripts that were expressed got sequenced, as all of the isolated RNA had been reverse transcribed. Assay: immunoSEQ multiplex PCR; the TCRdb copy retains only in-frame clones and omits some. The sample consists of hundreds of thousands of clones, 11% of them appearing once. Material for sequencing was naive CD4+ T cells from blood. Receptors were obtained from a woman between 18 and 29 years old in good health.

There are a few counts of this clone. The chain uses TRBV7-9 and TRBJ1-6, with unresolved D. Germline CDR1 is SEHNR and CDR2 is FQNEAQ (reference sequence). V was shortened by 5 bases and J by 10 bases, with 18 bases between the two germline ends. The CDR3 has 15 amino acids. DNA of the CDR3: TGTGCCAGCAGCATGGGCGGAGCTCCGGGATCACCCCTCCACTTT. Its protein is CASSMGGAPGSPLHF. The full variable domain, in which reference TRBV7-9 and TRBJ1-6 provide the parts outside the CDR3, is DTGVSQNPRHKITKRGQNVTFRCDPISEHNRLYWYRQTLGQGPEFLTYFQNEAQLEKSRLLSDRFSAERPKGSFSTLEIQRTEQGDSAMYLCASSMGGAPGSPLHFGNGTRLTVT.

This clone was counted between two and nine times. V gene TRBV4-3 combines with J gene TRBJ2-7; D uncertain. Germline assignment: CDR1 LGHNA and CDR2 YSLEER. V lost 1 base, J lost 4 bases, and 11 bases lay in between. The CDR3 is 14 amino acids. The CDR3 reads CASSQVWAKYEQYF. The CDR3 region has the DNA TGCGCCAGCAGCCAAGTATGGGCCAAGTACGAGCAGTACTTC.

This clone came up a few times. CDR3 DNA: TGTGCCAGCAGCCAAAGAGGGAGGTCTGAAGCTTTCTTT. Residues: CASSQRGRSEAFF. The chain has TRBV14 and TRBJ1-1; no reliable D call. V was clipped by 2 bases and J by 6 bases, with 10 bases between them. The CDR3 covers 13 residues. Germline V lookup: CDR1 SGHDN, CDR2 FVKESK.

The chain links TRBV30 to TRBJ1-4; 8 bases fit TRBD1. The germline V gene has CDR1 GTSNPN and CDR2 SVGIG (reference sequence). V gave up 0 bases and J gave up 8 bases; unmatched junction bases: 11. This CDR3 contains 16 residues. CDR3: CAWSVQVGTGGEKLFF. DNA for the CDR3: TGTGCCTGGAGTGTACAGGTGGGGACAGGCGGGGAAAAACTGTTTTTT.

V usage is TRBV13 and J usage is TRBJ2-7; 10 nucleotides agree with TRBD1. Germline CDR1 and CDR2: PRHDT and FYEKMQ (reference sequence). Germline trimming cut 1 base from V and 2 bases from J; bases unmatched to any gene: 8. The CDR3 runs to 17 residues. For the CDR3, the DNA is TGTGCCAGCAGCTTAGAATCTCGGGACAGGGGAACCTACGAGCAGTACTTC. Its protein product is CASSLESRDRGTYEQYF.

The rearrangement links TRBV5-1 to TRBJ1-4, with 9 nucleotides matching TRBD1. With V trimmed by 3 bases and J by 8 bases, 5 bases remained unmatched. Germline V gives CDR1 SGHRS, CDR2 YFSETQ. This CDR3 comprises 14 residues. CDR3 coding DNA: TGCGCCAGCAGCTCGGGACAGGGCGGCGAAAAACTGTTTTTT. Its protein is CASSSGQGGEKLFF. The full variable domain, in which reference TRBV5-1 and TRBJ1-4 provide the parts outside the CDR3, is KAGVTQTPRYLIKTRGQQVTLSCSPISGHRSVSWYQQTPGQGLQFLFEYFSETQRNKGNFPGRFSGRQFSNSRSEMNVSTLELGDSALYLCASSSGQGGEKLFFGSGTQLSVL.

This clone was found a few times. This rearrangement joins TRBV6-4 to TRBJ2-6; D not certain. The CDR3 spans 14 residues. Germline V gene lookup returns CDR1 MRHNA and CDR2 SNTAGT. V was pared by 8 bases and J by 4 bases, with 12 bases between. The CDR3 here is CASSSTPGANVLTF. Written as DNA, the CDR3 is TGTGCCAGCTCCTCTACCCCGGGGGCCAACGTCCTGACTTTC.

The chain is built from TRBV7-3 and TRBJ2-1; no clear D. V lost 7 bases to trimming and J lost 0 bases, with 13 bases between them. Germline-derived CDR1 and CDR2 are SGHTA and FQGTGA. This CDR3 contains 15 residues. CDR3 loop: CASTTRRSSYNEQFF. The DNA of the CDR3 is TGTGCCAGCACAACCCGGAGAAGCTCCTACAATGAGCAGTTCTTC.

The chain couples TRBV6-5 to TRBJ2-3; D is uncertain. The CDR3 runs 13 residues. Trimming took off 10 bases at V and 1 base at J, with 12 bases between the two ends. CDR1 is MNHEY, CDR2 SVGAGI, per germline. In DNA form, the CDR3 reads TGTGCCACACGTCCCCGCGGCACAGATACGCAGTATTTT. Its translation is CATRPRGTDTQYF.

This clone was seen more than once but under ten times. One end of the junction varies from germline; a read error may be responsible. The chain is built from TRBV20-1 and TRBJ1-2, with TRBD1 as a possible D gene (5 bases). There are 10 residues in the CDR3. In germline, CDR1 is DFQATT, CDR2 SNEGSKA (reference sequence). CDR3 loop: CSARAPGLYF. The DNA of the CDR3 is TGCAGTGCTAGAGCCCCGGGACTCTACTTC.

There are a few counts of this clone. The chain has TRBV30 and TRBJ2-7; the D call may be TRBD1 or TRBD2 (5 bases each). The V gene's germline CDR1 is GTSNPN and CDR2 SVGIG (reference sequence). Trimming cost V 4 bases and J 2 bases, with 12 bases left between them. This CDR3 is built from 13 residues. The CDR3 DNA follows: TGTGCCTGGAACGGGGCCTTACCCTACGAGCAGTACTTC. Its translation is CAWNGALPYEQYF.

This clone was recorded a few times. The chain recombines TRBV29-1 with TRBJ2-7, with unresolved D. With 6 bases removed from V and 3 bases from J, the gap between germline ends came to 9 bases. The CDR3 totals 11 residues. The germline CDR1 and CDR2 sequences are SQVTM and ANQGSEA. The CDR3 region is CSVSDVYEQYF. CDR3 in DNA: TGCAGCGTCTCCGATGTCTACGAGCAGTACTTC.

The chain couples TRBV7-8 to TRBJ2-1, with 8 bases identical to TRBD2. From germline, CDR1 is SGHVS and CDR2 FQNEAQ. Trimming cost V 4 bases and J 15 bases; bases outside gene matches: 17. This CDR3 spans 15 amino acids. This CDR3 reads CASSSPRLAWSFLFF. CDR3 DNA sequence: TGTGCCAGCAGCTCACCTCGACTAGCGTGGAGTTTTCTGTTCTTC.

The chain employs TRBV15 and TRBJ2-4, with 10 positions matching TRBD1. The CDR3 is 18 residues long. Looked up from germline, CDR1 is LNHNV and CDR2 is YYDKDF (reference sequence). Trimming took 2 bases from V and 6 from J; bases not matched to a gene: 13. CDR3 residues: CATSRTPATGGVGNIQYF. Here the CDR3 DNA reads TGTGCCACCAGCAGAACCCCGGCGACAGGGGGCGTCGGAAACATTCAGTACTTC.

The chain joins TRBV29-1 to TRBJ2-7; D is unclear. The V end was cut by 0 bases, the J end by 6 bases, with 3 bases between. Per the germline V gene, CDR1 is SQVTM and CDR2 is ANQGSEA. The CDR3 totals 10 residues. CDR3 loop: CSVEEGEQYF. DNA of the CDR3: TGCAGCGTTGAAGAAGGCGAGCAGTACTTC.

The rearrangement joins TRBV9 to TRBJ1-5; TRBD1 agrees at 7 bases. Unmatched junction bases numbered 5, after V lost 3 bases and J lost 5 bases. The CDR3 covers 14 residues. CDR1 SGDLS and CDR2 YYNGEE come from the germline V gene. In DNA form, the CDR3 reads TGTGCCAGCAGCGCTGGGGACAGCTATCAGCCCCAGCATTTT. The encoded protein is CASSAGDSYQPQHF.

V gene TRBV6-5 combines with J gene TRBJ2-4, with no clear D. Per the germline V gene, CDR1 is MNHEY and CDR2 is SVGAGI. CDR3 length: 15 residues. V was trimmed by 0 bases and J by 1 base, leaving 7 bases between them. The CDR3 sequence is CASSYSGSAKNIQYF. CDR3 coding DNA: TGTGCCAGCAGTTACTCAGGGTCTGCCAAAAACATTCAGTACTTC.

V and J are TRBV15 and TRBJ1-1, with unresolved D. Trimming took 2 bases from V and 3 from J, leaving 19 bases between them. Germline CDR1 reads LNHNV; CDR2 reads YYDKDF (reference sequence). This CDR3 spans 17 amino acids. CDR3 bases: TGTGCCACCAGCAGACCAGATTCCCTTTTTACCGACACTGAAGCTTTCTTT. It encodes CATSRPDSLFTDTEAFF.

The CDR3 DNA follows: TGCGCCAGCAGCCGAGCCCGTGGGGGTAGGTCCTACAATGAGCAGTTCTTC. It specifies CASSRARGGRSYNEQFF. The chain uses TRBV4-1 and TRBJ2-1; possibly TRBD1 or TRBD2 for D (5 bases each). The CDR3 runs to 17 residues. Trimming pared 4 bases from V and 1 base from J, leaving 17 bases between. CDR1 and CDR2 (germline): MGHRA, YSYEKL.

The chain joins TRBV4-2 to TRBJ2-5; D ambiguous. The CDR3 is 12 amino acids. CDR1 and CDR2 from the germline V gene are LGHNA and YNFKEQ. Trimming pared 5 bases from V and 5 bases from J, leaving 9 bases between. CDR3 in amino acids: CASSDVLETQYF. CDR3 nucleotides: TGTGCCAGCAGCGACGTCTTGGAGACCCAGTACTTC.

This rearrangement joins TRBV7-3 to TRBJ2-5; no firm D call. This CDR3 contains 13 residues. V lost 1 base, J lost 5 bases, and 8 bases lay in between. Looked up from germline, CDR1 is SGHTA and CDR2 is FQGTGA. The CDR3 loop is CASSLNHGETQYF. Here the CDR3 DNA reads TGTGCCAGCAGCTTAAACCACGGGGAGACCCAGTACTTC.

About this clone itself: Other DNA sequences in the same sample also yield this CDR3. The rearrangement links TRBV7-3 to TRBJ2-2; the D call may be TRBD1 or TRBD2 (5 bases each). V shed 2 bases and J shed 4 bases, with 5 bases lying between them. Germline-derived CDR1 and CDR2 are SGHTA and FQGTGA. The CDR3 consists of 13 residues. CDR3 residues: CASSLGGTGELFF. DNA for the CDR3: TGTGCCAGCAGCTTAGGGGGCACCGGGGAGCTGTTTTTT.

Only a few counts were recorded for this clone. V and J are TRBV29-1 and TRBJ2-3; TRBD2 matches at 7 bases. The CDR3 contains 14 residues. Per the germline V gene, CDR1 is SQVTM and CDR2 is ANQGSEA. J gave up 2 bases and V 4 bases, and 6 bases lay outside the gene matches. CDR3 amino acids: CSVGTGGFTDTQYF. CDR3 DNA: TGCAGCGTTGGAACCGGGGGGTTCACAGATACGCAGTATTTT.

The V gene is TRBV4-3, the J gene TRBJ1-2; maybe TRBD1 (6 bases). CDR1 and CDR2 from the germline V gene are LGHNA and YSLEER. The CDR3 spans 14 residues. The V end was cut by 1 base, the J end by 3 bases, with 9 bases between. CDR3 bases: TGCGCCAGCAGCCAAGGGACAGCCTACTATGGCTACACCTTC. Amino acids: CASSQGTAYYGYTF.

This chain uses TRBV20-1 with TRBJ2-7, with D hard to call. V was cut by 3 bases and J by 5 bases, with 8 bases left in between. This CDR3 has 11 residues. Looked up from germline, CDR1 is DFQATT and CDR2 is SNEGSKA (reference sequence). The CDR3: CSASATDEQYF. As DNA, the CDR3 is TGCAGTGCTAGTGCGACTGACGAGCAGTACTTC.

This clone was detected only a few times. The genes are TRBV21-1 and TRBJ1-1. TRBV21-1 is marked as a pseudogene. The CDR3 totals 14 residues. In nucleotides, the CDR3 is TGTGCCAGCAGCAAAGAAGTACTGAACACTGAAGCTTTCTTT. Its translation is CASSKEVLNTEAFF.

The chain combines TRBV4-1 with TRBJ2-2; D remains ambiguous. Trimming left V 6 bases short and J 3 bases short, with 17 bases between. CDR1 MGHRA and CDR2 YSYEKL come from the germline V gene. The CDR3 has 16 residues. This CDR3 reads CASRRLGLVDTGELFF. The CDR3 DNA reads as TGCGCCAGCAGACGCCTCGGCCTTGTGGACACCGGGGAGCTGTTTTTT.

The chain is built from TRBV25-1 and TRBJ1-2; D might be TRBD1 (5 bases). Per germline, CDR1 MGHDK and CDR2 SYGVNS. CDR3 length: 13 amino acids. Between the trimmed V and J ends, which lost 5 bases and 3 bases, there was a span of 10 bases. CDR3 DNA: TGTGCCAGCAGTTTGCAGGGCGACTATGGCTACACCTTC. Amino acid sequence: CASSLQGDYGYTF.

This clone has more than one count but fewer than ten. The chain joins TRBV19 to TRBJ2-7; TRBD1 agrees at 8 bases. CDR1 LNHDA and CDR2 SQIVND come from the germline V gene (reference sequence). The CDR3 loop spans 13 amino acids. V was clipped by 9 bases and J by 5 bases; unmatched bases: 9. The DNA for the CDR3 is TGTGCCAGCACTAAGCCAGGGGGCCACGAGCAGTACTTC. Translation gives CASTKPGGHEQYF.

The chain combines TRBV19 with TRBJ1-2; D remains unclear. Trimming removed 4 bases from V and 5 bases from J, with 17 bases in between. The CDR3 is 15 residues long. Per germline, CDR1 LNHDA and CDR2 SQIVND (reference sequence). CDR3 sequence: CASSTLRSTQYGYTF. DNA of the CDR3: TGTGCCAGTAGTACGTTGCGCTCCACACAATATGGCTACACCTTC.

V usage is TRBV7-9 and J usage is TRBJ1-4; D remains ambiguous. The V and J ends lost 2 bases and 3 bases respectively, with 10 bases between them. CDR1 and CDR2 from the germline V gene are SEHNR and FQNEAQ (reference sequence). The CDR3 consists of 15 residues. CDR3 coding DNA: TGTGCCAGCAGCTTACCGACATCTCCTAATGAAAAACTGTTTTTT. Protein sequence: CASSLPTSPNEKLFF.

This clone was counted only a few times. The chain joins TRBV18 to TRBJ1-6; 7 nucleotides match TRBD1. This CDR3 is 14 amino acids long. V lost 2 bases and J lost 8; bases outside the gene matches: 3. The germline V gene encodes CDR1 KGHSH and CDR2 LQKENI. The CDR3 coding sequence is TGTGCCAGCTCACCAACAGGGGTGGATTCACCCCTCCACTTT. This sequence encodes CASSPTGVDSPLHF.